The rows below give T cell receptor beta chains drawn from one sample of a study of blood T cell repertoires in COVID-19. TCRdb keeps only in-frame clones here, not all; method: immunoSEQ multiplex PCR. Here the sample spans 150,000 to 200,000 clones, roughly nine tenths being singletons. The specimen sequenced was PBMCs or T cells enriched from blood (not recorded which). Receptors originate from a human donor with acute COVID-19. The donor label of this sample is uncertain. Both conserved end residues are part of each CDR3. The D gene is left open where the match is weak. The listing skips clone size in some rows; elsewhere it reads once, few, many or a size class.

J	V	size	D	length	CDR3	DNA
TRBJ2-3	TRBV5-1	NA	NA	15	CASSPWGGLTDTQYF	TGCGCCAGCAGCCCATGGGGGGGGCTAACAGATACGCAGTATTTT
TRBJ2-5	TRBV6-2/TRBV6-3	once	NA	16	CASSTPGGVLKETQYF	TGTGCCAGCAGTACCCCGGGCGGGGTATTGAAAGAGACCCAGTACTTC
TRBJ2-1	TRBV4-1	NA	TRBD2	18	CASSQDSGGASSYNEQFF	TGCGCCAGCAGCCAAGATAGCGGGGGGGCTAGTTCCTACAATGAGCAGTTCTTC
TRBJ1-5	TRBV7-9	NA	TRBD1	16	CASSQTGTGVNQPQHF	TGTGCCAGCAGTCAAACCGGGACAGGGGTTAATCAGCCCCAGCATTTT
TRBJ2-2	TRBV6-5	NA	TRBD1	12	CAGQGLTGELFF	TGTGCCGGACAGGGCTTAACCGGGGAGCTGTTTTTT
TRBJ1-4	TRBV30	NA	NA	12	CAWRQGYEKLFF	TGTGCCTGGCGGCAGGGTTACGAAAAACTGTTTTTT
TRBJ1-5	TRBV7-3	NA	NA	14	CASSLWGGNQPQHF	TGTGCCAGCAGCTTGTGGGGGGGCAATCAGCCCCAGCATTTT
TRBJ2-2	TRBV5-4	NA	NA	14	CASSFGTFTGELFF	TGTGCCAGCAGCTTCGGGACTTTTACCGGGGAGCTGTTTTTT
TRBJ2-1	TRBV4-3	NA	TRBD1	17	CASSQYSLRDRGNEQFF	TGCGCCAGCAGCCAATACTCACTCCGGGACAGGGGCAATGAGCAGTTCTTC
TRBJ2-2	TRBV6-6	NA	NA	16	CASSSDPRGSSGELFF	TGTGCCAGCAGTTCGGACCCCCGGGGTTCCAGCGGGGAGCTGTTTTTT
TRBJ2-2	TRBV2	NA	TRBD2	17	CASREGASGDITGELFF	TGTGCCAGCAGGGAAGGGGCTAGCGGGGACATAACCGGGGAGCTGTTTTTT
TRBJ2-2	TRBV5-1	NA	NA	15	CASMGGASYTGELFF	TGCGCCAGCATGGGTGGGGCCTCCTACACCGGGGAGCTGTTTTTT
TRBJ1-1	TRBV5-5	NA	NA	15	CASSLVGSTNTEAFF	TGTGCCAGCAGCTTGGTCGGGTCTACGAACACTGAAGCTTTCTTT
TRBJ2-1	TRBV2	NA	NA	12	CASSEADLREFF	TGTGCCAGCAGTGAAGCGGACTTAAGGGAGTTCTTC
TRBJ1-1	TRBV30	once	TRBD1	12	CAWNAGGPEAFF	TGTGCCTGGAATGCAGGGGGGCCCGAAGCTTTCTTT
TRBJ2-3	TRBV18	few	TRBD2	17	CASSPPGLADFTDTQYF	TGTGCCAGCTCACCACCGGGACTAGCGGATTTCACAGATACGCAGTATTTT
TRBJ2-2	TRBV19	NA	NA	15	CASSIRQGLTGELFF	TGTGCCAGTAGTATCCGGCAGGGATTAACCGGGGAGCTGTTTTTT
TRBJ1-2	TRBV28	NA	NA	14	CASSLILDGLGYTF	TGTGCCAGCAGTCTTATCCTGGACGGACTTGGCTACACCTTC
TRBJ2-5	TRBV5-5	NA	TRBD1	15	CASSLWTGDLGTQYF	TGTGCCAGCAGCTTGTGGACAGGGGATTTGGGGACCCAGTACTTC
TRBJ2-2	TRBV3-1/TRBV3-2	once	NA	15	CASSQKPRGTGELFF	TGTGCCAGCAGCCAAAAACCCAGGGGAACCGGGGAGCTGTTTTTT
TRBJ1-2	TRBV9	NA	NA	12	CASSGTGLSYTF	TGTGCCAGCAGCGGAACAGGGTTAAGCTACACCTTC
TRBJ1-5	TRBV29-1	few	NA	12	CSVKQSAQPQHF	TGCAGCGTTAAACAGTCCGCTCAGCCCCAGCATTTT
TRBJ2-3	TRBV28	NA	NA	12	CASSLAGSRQYF	TGTGCCAGCAGTTTAGCGGGGTCAAGGCAGTATTTT
TRBJ2-7	TRBV5-1	NA	NA	12	CASSLDRYEQYF	TGCGCCAGCAGCTTGGACCGGTACGAGCAGTACTTC
TRBJ1-3	TRBV19	NA	NA	13	CASSGTVRGTIYF	TGTGCCAGTAGTGGAACAGTCCGGGGCACCATATATTTT
TRBJ1-1	TRBV5-8	NA	NA	16	CASSPALRGRGTEAFF	TGTGCCAGCAGCCCAGCTCTCCGGGGAAGAGGCACTGAAGCTTTCTTT
TRBJ2-5	TRBV5-4	NA	NA	14	CASSSIRFQETQYF	TGTGCCAGCAGCTCGATCAGGTTTCAAGAGACCCAGTACTTC
TRBJ2-7	TRBV5-1	NA	TRBD1	20	CASSLGPRDRGYGSSYEQYF	TGCGCCAGCAGCTTGGGACCCCGGGACAGGGGGTATGGTAGCTCCTACGAGCAGTACTTC
TRBJ1-1	TRBV5-1	once	TRBD1	14	CASSLGGENTEAFF	TGCGCCAGCAGCCTAGGGGGCGAGAACACTGAAGCTTTCTTT
TRBJ2-3	TRBV4-1	NA	TRBD2	16	CASSQLPGLATDTQYF	TGCGCCAGCAGCCAACTCCCGGGACTAGCAACAGATACGCAGTATTTT
TRBJ1-2	TRBV19	NA	NA	16	CASSMTLTGGARGYTF	TGTGCCAGTAGTATGACCCTCACGGGGGGGGCAAGAGGCTACACCTTC
TRBJ1-1	TRBV30	once	TRBD1	13	CAWEGQANTEAFF	TGTGCCTGGGAAGGACAGGCGAACACTGAAGCTTTCTTT
TRBJ1-5	TRBV7-2	NA	TRBD1	15	CASSVRQGAGQPQHF	TGTGCCAGCAGCGTCCGACAGGGGGCCGGTCAGCCCCAGCATTTT
TRBJ2-7	TRBV5-5	NA	NA	15	CASSLDSHGTYEQYF	TGTGCCAGCAGCTTGGACAGCCATGGAACCTACGAGCAGTACTTC
TRBJ2-5	TRBV24-1	NA	NA	13	CATVGRGNETQYF	TGTGCCACCGTGGGTAGGGGTAACGAGACCCAGTACTTC
TRBJ1-4	TRBV27	NA	NA	11	CASSFGEKLFF	TGTGCCAGCAGTTTCGGGGAAAAACTGTTTTTT
TRBJ1-3	TRBV5-4	NA	NA	14	CASSLASSGNTIYF	TGTGCCAGCAGCTTGGCCAGCTCTGGAAACACCATATATTTT
TRBJ1-1	TRBV19	NA	TRBD1	13	CASSLQGDTEAFF	TGTGCCAGTAGTCTACAGGGGGATACTGAAGCTTTCTTT
TRBJ2-1	TRBV3-1/TRBV3-2	few	NA	16	CASSQDLQDIYNEQFF	TGTGCCAGCAGCCAAGATCTACAGGACATCTACAATGAGCAGTTCTTC
TRBJ1-3	TRBV19	NA	NA	14	CASSSAYSGNTIYF	TGTGCCAGTAGTAGCGCCTACTCTGGAAACACCATATATTTT
TRBJ2-3	TRBV6-1	NA	TRBD2	16	CASSDGAGGHTDTQYF	TGTGCCAGCAGTGATGGAGCGGGGGGACACACAGATACGCAGTATTTT
TRBJ2-3	TRBV7-9	few	TRBD1	14	CASSFRGLTDTQYF	TGTGCCAGCAGCTTTAGGGGGCTGACAGATACGCAGTATTTT
TRBJ2-3	TRBV7-3	few	TRBD2	15	CASSSSGSHTDTQYF	TGTGCCAGCAGCTCTAGCGGTTCTCACACAGATACGCAGTATTTT